These 21 T cell receptor beta chains came from one sample sequenced in a study of long-term antiretroviral therapy in people with HIV. This was the immunoSEQ v3.0 assay at survey level. TCRdb's copy holds only in-frame clones and misses some; the assay was immunoSEQ multiplex PCR. The sample carries fewer than 45,000 clones, 80% to 90% recorded once. The input for sequencing was unsorted PBMCs, taken 2.8 years before starting antiretroviral therapy. The receptors derive from a woman between 25 and 40 years old with HIV.

The rearrangement uses TRBV10-3 and TRBJ1-1; a weak D match, TRBD1 (5 bases). CDR3 length: 17 amino acids. Germline V lookup: CDR1 ENHRY, CDR2 SYGVKD. Trimming removed 7 bases from V and 1 base from J, with 22 bases in between. This chain's CDR3 is CAIKDSTGAHGNTEAFF. For the CDR3, the DNA is TGTGCCATCAAGGATTCGACCGGGGCCCATGGGAACACTGAAGCTTTCTTT.

The V gene is TRBV5-4, the J gene TRBJ1-2, with TRBD1 matching 8 bases. Germline assignment: CDR1 SGHNT and CDR2 YYREEE (reference sequence). V shed 4 bases, J shed 8 bases, and the junction held 13 bases outside the gene matches. The CDR3 extends over 15 amino acids. The CDR3 bases are TGTGCCAGCAGCCCGGTGGACAGGGTGTCGGAAGGCTACACCTTC. Its translation is CASSPVDRVSEGYTF.

The chain is built from TRBV11-2 and TRBJ2-5; TRBD1 might be the D (5 bases). This CDR3 is built from 14 residues. Germline-derived CDR1 and CDR2 are SGHAT and FQNNGV. V shed 5 bases and J shed 5 bases, with 15 bases lying between them. CDR3 nucleotide sequence: TGTGCCAGCAGCGTGGGGCAGGGCTCGGAGACCCAGTACTTC. As protein: CASSVGQGSETQYF.

The rearrangement joins TRBV9 to TRBJ1-2, with 7 positions matching TRBD1. The CDR3 is made up of 11 amino acids. V gave up 5 bases and J gave up 7 bases; unmatched junction bases: 2. CDR1 SGDLS and CDR2 YYNGEE come from the germline V gene. CDR3 sequence: CASRAGGGYTF. The CDR3 DNA sequence: TGTGCCAGCAGAGCAGGGGGTGGCTACACCTTC.

CDR3: CASSQGQVWSGANVLTF. CDR3 coding DNA: TGCGCCAGCAGCCAGGGACAGGTGTGGTCTGGGGCCAACGTCCTGACTTTC. J is TRBJ2-6 and V is TRBV4-1, with TRBD1 matching 8 bases. With V trimmed by 3 bases and J by 1 base, 5 bases remained unmatched. Germline lookup yields CDR1 MGHRA and CDR2 YSYEKL. This CDR3 is 17 amino acids long.

The sample holds one count of this clone. This chain joins TRBV19 and TRBJ1-2; D unclear. The CDR3 length is 13 residues. The V end lost 3 bases, the J end lost 8 bases, and 13 bases lay between the germline ends. Per the germline V gene, CDR1 is LNHDA and CDR2 is SQIVND (reference sequence). The CDR3 nucleotides read TGTGCCAGTAGTATGAGTGTTTCGTGGGGCTACACCTTC. This encodes CASSMSVSWGYTF.

This clone was observed a few times. The chain employs TRBV6-1 and TRBJ1-5, with 7 nucleotides matching TRBD1. From germline, CDR1 is MNHNS and CDR2 SASEGT. CDR3 length: 13 amino acids. V was pared by 4 bases and J by 11 bases, with 8 bases of the junction left unmatched. CDR3 nucleotides: TGTGCCAGCAGTGTAATTACAGGGGAGGCCCAGCATTTT. It encodes CASSVITGEAQHF.

This clone was seen a single time. The J gene is TRBJ1-4, the V gene TRBV6-6; D remains unclear. CDR3 size: 15 residues. The germline gives CDR1 MNHNY, CDR2 SVGAGI (reference sequence). Trimming cost V 5 bases and J 4 bases, with 14 bases left between them. The CDR3 loop is CASSPDGRFNEKLFF. In DNA, the CDR3 is TGTGCCAGCAGTCCGGACGGACGATTTAATGAAAAACTGTTTTTT.

The chain has TRBV5-1 and TRBJ1-2; 9 bases line up with TRBD1. Germline V CDR1 and CDR2: SGHRS, YFSETQ. This CDR3 has 14 residues. V shed 3 bases, J shed 7 bases, and the junction held 7 bases outside the gene matches. Here the CDR3 reads CASSSRTGEGGYTF. In nucleotides, the CDR3 is TGCGCCAGCAGCTCACGGACAGGGGAAGGTGGCTACACCTTC.

The chain combines TRBV30 with TRBJ1-1; no definite D call. The germline V gene has CDR1 GTSNPN and CDR2 SVGIG (reference sequence). This CDR3 is 13 amino acids long. The ends were cut back, 1 base at V and 1 base at J, with 7 bases in the middle. This CDR3 reads CAWSGGQNTEAFF. The CDR3 coding sequence is TGTGCCTGGAGTGGAGGCCAGAACACTGAAGCTTTCTTT.

V gene TRBV19 combines with J gene TRBJ1-1, with D unclear. The germline gives CDR1 LNHDA, CDR2 SQIVND (reference sequence). The CDR3 extends over 11 amino acids. Trimming cost V 6 bases and J 4 bases, with 6 bases left between them. The CDR3 loop reads CASSWGTEAFF. The CDR3 DNA sequence: TGTGCCAGTAGCTGGGGCACTGAAGCTTTCTTT.

The chain uses TRBV6-5 and TRBJ1-2; 7 bases match TRBD1. The CDR3 covers 13 residues. The trim removed 2 bases at V and 7 bases at J, leaving 4 bases unmatched. Germline V gene data show CDR1 as MNHEY and CDR2 as SVGAGI. The DNA of the CDR3 is TGTGCCAGCAGTTACGAGGGGGCTAGTGGCTACACCTTC. This codes for CASSYEGASGYTF.

This chain joins TRBV5-5 and TRBJ1-1; tentatively, D is TRBD1 (5 bases). V lost 3 bases and J lost 11, with 14 bases in between. The CDR3 totals 12 residues. CDR1 and CDR2 (germline): SGHKS, YYEKEE (reference sequence). CDR3 sequence (DNA): TGTGCCAGCAGCTACTCAGGGAGAGAGGCTTTCTTT. Amino acids: CASSYSGREAFF.

This chain joins TRBV6-5 and TRBJ2-1; D is undetermined. V lost 5 bases and J lost 7, with 6 bases in between. The germline gives CDR1 MNHEY, CDR2 SVGAGI. This CDR3 spans 11 amino acids. The chain's CDR3 is CASSIGNEQFF. The CDR3 region has the DNA TGTGCCAGCAGTATCGGGAATGAGCAGTTCTTC.

The genes are TRBV6-7 and TRBJ2-1; 11 bases are shared with TRBD2. TRBV6-7 belongs to the ORF category, with a function that is uncertain. This CDR3 is built from 20 residues. V was pared by 6 bases and J by 0 bases, with 16 bases of the junction left unmatched. Here the CDR3 DNA reads TGTGCCAGCAGCTACCATACCCCGACTAGCGGGGCATACTCCTACAATGAGCAGTTCTTC. This translates into CASSYHTPTSGAYSYNEQFF.

The chain employs TRBV7-6 and TRBJ2-4, with 11 bases aligning to TRBD2. V was pared by 1 base and J by 6 bases, with 8 bases of the junction left unmatched. The CDR3 has 17 amino acids. From germline, CDR1 is SGHVS and CDR2 FNYEAQ. CDR3 protein: CASSLGVAGGSGNIQYF. CDR3 coding DNA: TGTGCCAGCAGCTTAGGAGTAGCGGGGGGGAGTGGAAACATTCAGTACTTC.

This chain links TRBV30 with TRBJ2-1, with D hard to call. The germline CDR1 and CDR2 sequences are GTSNPN and SVGIG (reference sequence). The CDR3 is 12 residues long. V lost 4 bases and J lost 2, with 6 bases in between. The CDR3 region is CAWNGPYNEQFF. The DNA of the CDR3 is TGTGCCTGGAACGGACCCTACAATGAGCAGTTCTTC.

This clone has just one count. The chain recombines TRBV10-3 with TRBJ1-1; D gene ambiguous. Trimming took 4 bases from V and 1 from J, leaving 7 bases between them. Germline V gene lookup returns CDR1 ENHRY and CDR2 SYGVKD. This CDR3 comprises 13 residues. CDR3 region: CAISAEQNTEAFF. Here the CDR3 DNA reads TGTGCCATCAGTGCGGAACAGAACACTGAAGCTTTCTTT.

The chain links TRBV19 to TRBJ1-4; 7 bases fit TRBD1. V shed 6 bases, J shed 6 bases, and the junction held 10 bases outside the gene matches. The CDR3 is 15 amino acids. Germline CDR1 reads LNHDA; CDR2 reads SQIVND (reference sequence). The CDR3 bases are TGTGCCAGTAGAAGGGTCGGACAGGTAGATGAAAAACTGTTTTTT. Protein product: CASRRVGQVDEKLFF.

The chain has TRBV2 and TRBJ2-7; D perhaps matches TRBD2 (6 bases). The CDR3 extends over 15 amino acids. Germline V gene lookup returns CDR1 SNHLY and CDR2 FYNNEI. V gave up 6 bases and J gave up 6 bases, with 21 bases separating them. The CDR3 spells CASRGRGEEGLEQYV. CDR3 DNA: TGTGCCAGCAGAGGGCGGGGCGAGGAGGGCCTCGAGCAGTACGTC.

This clone came up once. J is TRBJ1-2 and V is TRBV7-3; the D gene is possibly TRBD1 (5 bases). The CDR3 has 16 residues. Trimming removed 7 bases at V and 6 bases at J, with 24 bases between. Germline CDR1 and CDR2: SGHTA and FQGTGA. This CDR3 is CASTLRGGQRGDGYTF. The CDR3 DNA follows: TGTGCCAGCACCCTAAGAGGTGGCCAACGAGGGGATGGCTACACCTTC.